What follows are 19 T cell receptor beta chains derived from one specimen sequenced in a study of T cells after yellow fever vaccination. A single record per CDR3 protein comes from TCRdb applying MiXCR to the 5' RACE reads. Of hundreds of thousands of distinct CDR3 sequences listed, approximately 3.9% are singletons. The sample was PBMCs, taken on the day of the yellow fever booster vaccination. All receptors derive from a man between 18 and 35 years old who received the YFV17D yellow fever vaccine.

The chain couples TRBV28 to TRBJ1-2; TRBD1 is a possible D gene (6 bases). Germline V gene sequence: CDR1 MDHEN, CDR2 SYDVKM. Trimming removed 7 bases at V and 6 bases at J, with 12 bases between. The CDR3 runs 12 residues. Written as DNA, the CDR3 is TGTGCCAGCACCTCGGGGGGGCATGGCTACACCTTC. Amino acid sequence: CASTSGGHGYTF.

This clonotype was observed at least ten times. The V gene is TRBV7-2, the J gene TRBJ1-1; D gene ambiguous. The CDR3 extends over 13 amino acids. Per the germline V gene, CDR1 is SGHTA and CDR2 is FQGNSA. V lost 3 bases and J lost 8, with 13 bases in between. CDR3 residues: CASSLTPDREAFF. For the CDR3, the DNA is TGTGCCAGCAGCTTGACTCCCGACCGCGAAGCTTTCTTT.

The chain is built from TRBV5-1 and TRBJ2-7, with 8 positions matching TRBD2. J gave up 4 bases and V 0 bases, and 3 bases lay outside the gene matches. The germline V gene encodes CDR1 SGHRS and CDR2 YFSETQ. The CDR3 sequence is 14 residues long. In nucleotides, the CDR3 is TGCGCCAGCAGCTTGGGCGGGGGGCGGTACGAGCAGTACGTC. Translating gives CASSLGGGRYEQYV.

The CDR3 loop reads CASSPGVVYNSYNEQFF. Written as DNA, the CDR3 is TGTGCCAGCAGTCCCGGGGTAGTCTACAACTCCTACAATGAGCAGTTCTTC. The V call is TRBV12-3 or TRBV12-4, the J call TRBJ2-1; maybe TRBD2 (5 bases). Trimming left V 5 bases short and J 0 bases short, with 17 bases between. The CDR3 sequence is 17 residues long.

This clonotype was seen many times. The V and J genes are TRBV5-1 and TRBJ2-1; 9 bases are shared with TRBD2. CDR3 length: 15 residues. The germline gives CDR1 SGHRS, CDR2 YFSETQ. Germline trimming cut 2 bases from V and 5 bases from J; bases unmatched to any gene: 5. In nucleotides, the CDR3 is TGCGCCAGCAGCTTCGGCGGGGGGGCCCACAATGAGCAGTTCTTC. Protein: CASSFGGGAHNEQFF. The full variable domain, its missing parts supplied by reference TRBV5-1 and TRBJ2-1, is KAGVTQTPRYLIKTRGQQVTLSCSPISGHRSVSWYQQTPGQGLQFLFEYFSETQRNKGNFPGRFSGRQFSNSRSEMNVSTLELGDSALYLCASSFGGGAHNEQFFGPGTRLTVL.

The chain carries TRBV6-6 and TRBJ2-5; no reliable D call. V was clipped by 6 bases and J by 7 bases, with 6 bases between them. CDR3 size: 10 residues. Germline CDR1 is MNHNY and CDR2 is SVGAGI (reference sequence). The CDR3 sequence is CASRRGTQYF. The CDR3 coding sequence is TGTGCCAGCAGGAGAGGGACCCAGTACTTC.

The table lists this clonotype with a few counts. The chain employs TRBV5-1 and TRBJ2-7; 10 positions match TRBD1. The V gene's germline CDR1 is SGHRS and CDR2 YFSETQ. The trim removed 8 bases at V and 4 bases at J, leaving 6 bases unmatched. This CDR3 has 13 amino acids. The DNA of the CDR3 is TGCGCCAGTTGGGGACAGGGGCCTTACGAGCAGTACTTC. The encoded protein is CASWGQGPYEQYF.

V usage is TRBV5-6 and J usage is TRBJ1-4; unclear D gene. Germline values: CDR1 SGHDT, CDR2 YYEEEE. Trimming removed 4 bases from V and 7 bases from J, with 11 bases in between. The CDR3 totals 13 residues. CDR3 bases: TGTGCCAGCAGCCGGACCGGTGCTGAAAAACTGTTTTTT. It is translated as CASSRTGAEKLFF.

This clonotype was observed a handful of times. The chain links TRBV6-2 or TRBV6-3 to TRBJ1-1; D perhaps matches TRBD1 (5 bases). Germline assignment: CDR1 MNHEY and CDR2 SVGEGT. This CDR3 is built from 12 residues. The ends were cut back, 7 bases at V and 6 bases at J, with 12 bases in the middle. CDR3: CASTDTGAEAFF. DNA of the CDR3: TGTGCCAGCACCGACACGGGGGCTGAAGCTTTCTTT.

This clonotype was counted between two and nine times. V is TRBV5-1 and J is TRBJ1-4, with D possibly matching TRBD1 (6 bases). V lost 1 base and J lost 6, with 10 bases in between. The CDR3 has 14 amino acids. Germline V gene sequence: CDR1 SGHRS, CDR2 YFSETQ. The CDR3 loop is CASSLTGPDEKLFF. The CDR3 coding sequence is TGCGCCAGCAGCTTGACAGGGCCCGATGAAAAACTGTTTTTT. Drawing the rest from reference TRBV5-1 and TRBJ1-4, the complete variable domain is KAGVTQTPRYLIKTRGQQVTLSCSPISGHRSVSWYQQTPGQGLQFLFEYFSETQRNKGNFPGRFSGRQFSNSRSEMNVSTLELGDSALYLCASSLTGPDEKLFFGSGTQLSVL.

The rearrangement joins TRBV11-2 to TRBJ2-2; D is unresolved. Trimming shortened V by 3 bases and J by 3 bases, and 8 bases separated the two germline ends. This CDR3 has 14 amino acids. From germline, CDR1 is SGHAT and CDR2 FQNNGV. CDR3 in amino acids: CASSFSADTGELFF. The DNA for the CDR3 is TGTGCCAGCAGCTTCTCGGCGGACACCGGGGAGCTGTTTTTT.

This clonotype was observed many times. The CDR3: CASSKQGGDEKLFF. The CDR3 coding sequence is TGCGCCAGCAGCAAACAGGGGGGGGATGAAAAACTGTTTTTT. The chain carries TRBV5-1 and TRBJ1-4; 8 nucleotides align to TRBD1. This CDR3 is built from 14 residues. V lost 4 bases to trimming and J lost 6 bases; unmatched junction nucleotides: 5. Germline lookup yields CDR1 SGHRS and CDR2 YFSETQ.

This clonotype was recorded many times. This rearrangement joins TRBV6-2 or TRBV6-3 to TRBJ2-1; no definite D call. The germline V gene has CDR1 MNHEY and CDR2 SVGEGT. V shed 0 bases and J shed 9 bases, with 18 bases lying between them. The CDR3 is 16 amino acids. CDR3 region: CASSYSLAPVASEQFF. The CDR3 DNA sequence: TGTGCCAGCAGTTACTCACTGGCGCCTGTCGCCAGTGAGCAGTTCTTC.

This clonotype was observed many times. The chain employs TRBV5-1 and TRBJ2-5, with D tentatively TRBD1 (6 bases). The germline V gene encodes CDR1 SGHRS and CDR2 YFSETQ. The V end lost 3 bases, the J end lost 5 bases, and 11 bases lay between the germline ends. This CDR3 has 13 residues. This CDR3 reads CASSSQGWETQYF. The CDR3 nucleotides read TGCGCCAGCAGCTCACAGGGCTGGGAGACCCAGTACTTC.

In its sample, this clonotype was seen many times. The J gene is TRBJ1-5, the V gene TRBV21-1. TRBV21-1 constitutes a pseudogene. The length of the CDR3 is 9 residues. DNA for the CDR3: TGTGCCAGCAGTCAGCCCCAGCATTTT. The encoded protein is CASSQPQHF.

This clonotype came up many times. V gene TRBV7-9 combines with J gene TRBJ1-4, with 9 bases aligning to TRBD1. V was pared by 5 bases and J by 5 bases, with 3 bases of the junction left unmatched. The length of the CDR3 is 14 residues. Germline CDR1 reads SEHNR; CDR2 reads FQNEAQ (reference sequence). CDR3 sequence: CASSRGQGNEKLFF. CDR3 DNA sequence: TGTGCCAGCAGCCGCGGACAGGGGAATGAAAAACTGTTTTTT. The variable domain in full, with the rest retrieved from reference TRBV7-9 and TRBJ1-4, is DTGVSQNPRHKITKRGQNVTFRCDPISEHNRLYWYRQTLGQGPEFLTYFQNEAQLEKSRLLSDRFSAERPKGSFSTLEIQRTEQGDSAMYLCASSRGQGNEKLFFGSGTQLSVL.

CDR3 sequence reads: CAWSKSRRGYTF. CDR3 sequence (DNA): TGTGCCTGGAGCAAATCGAGAAGGGGCTACACCTTC. The rearrangement uses TRBV30 and TRBJ1-2; D unclear. Germline CDR1 and CDR2: GTSNPN and SVGIG (reference sequence). The CDR3 has 12 residues. Trimming took off 3 bases at V and 8 bases at J, with 13 bases between the two ends.

The table lists this clonotype with many counts. CDR3 nucleotide sequence: TGTGCCAGCAGGTTGGGGGGAGGGCCTAGCACAGATACGCAGTATTTT. Translating it yields CASRLGGGPSTDTQYF. The chain employs TRBV7-2 and TRBJ2-3; 7 bases line up with TRBD2. Germline V gives CDR1 SGHTA, CDR2 FQGNSA. The junction had 9 bases not matched to a gene; V was cut back by 6 bases and J by 0 bases. CDR3 length: 16 residues.

This clonotype was seen more than once but under ten times. This chain connects TRBV12-3 or TRBV12-4 to TRBJ2-6, with D possibly being TRBD1 (5 bases). V shed 6 bases and J shed 2 bases, with 11 bases lying between them. The CDR3 loop spans 15 amino acids. CDR3 in amino acids: CASSVDSTGANVLTF. CDR3 coding DNA: TGTGCCAGCAGCGTCGACAGCACTGGGGCCAACGTCCTGACTTTC.